The 10 T cell receptor beta chains reported below all come from one sample, sequenced in a study of T cell repertoires in cytomegalovirus infection. TCRdb independently ran MiXCR on the reads; one entry per CDR3 protein. The sample records 110,000 or so distinct CDR3 sequences, 30% to 35% being singletons. For these receptors, no antigen is known. Sequenced material: CD8+ T cells from cultured PBMCs, taken from culture after CMV antigen stimulation. All receptors come from a human donor in good health (CMV status not recorded). Some clones in this sample may be carry-over from other donors' samples.

This sequence joins TRBV4-1 and TRBJ1-2; possible D gene TRBD1, 6 bases. CDR1 and CDR2 from the germline V gene are MGHRA and YSYEKL. The V and J ends lost 0 bases and 4 bases respectively, with 15 bases between them. The CDR3 length is 16 residues. The CDR3 is CASSQDIVDSSYGYTF. For the CDR3, the DNA is TGCGCCAGCAGCCAAGATATAGTGGACAGCAGCTATGGCTACACCTTC.

This clonotype appeared many times. J is TRBJ2-7 and V is TRBV6-5; TRBD1 matches at 7 bases. The germline CDR1 and CDR2 sequences are MNHEY and SVGAGI. The CDR3 length is 13 residues. The V gene end was trimmed by 5 bases and the J gene end by 4 bases; junction bases not matched to a gene: 5. CDR3 in amino acids: CASSVSGGYEQYF. CDR3 in DNA: TGTGCCAGCAGTGTGTCAGGGGGTTACGAGCAGTACTTC.

V is TRBV6-6 and J is TRBJ2-1, with D maybe TRBD2 (6 bases). The length of the CDR3 is 16 residues. Trimming cost V 0 bases and J 1 base, with 10 bases left between them. Germline values: CDR1 MNHNY, CDR2 SVGAGI (reference sequence). CDR3 nucleotides: TGTGCCAGCAGTTACTCCCACGGGGGATCCTACAATGAGCAGTTCTTC. It translates to CASSYSHGGSYNEQFF.

This clonotype appeared many times. This sequence joins TRBV7-8 and TRBJ2-7, with 8 bases identical to TRBD1. Germline V gives CDR1 SGHVS, CDR2 FQNEAQ. This CDR3 comprises 14 residues. The V and J ends lost 4 bases and 5 bases, in that order; junction bases with no gene match: 7. The CDR3 coding sequence is TGTGCCAGCAGCTCAGGACAGGGAACCCACGAGCAGTACTTC. This codes for CASSSGQGTHEQYF.

In this sample, this clonotype turned up many times. The V and J genes are TRBV7-8 and TRBJ1-4; D is unclear. Trimming left V 2 bases short and J 0 bases short, with 7 bases between. CDR1 and CDR2 from the germline V gene are SGHVS and FQNEAQ. The CDR3 extends over 15 amino acids. CDR3 sequence: CASSLYAATNEKLFF. DNA of the CDR3: TGTGCCAGCAGCTTATACGCTGCAACTAATGAAAAACTGTTTTTT.

This clonotype was seen repeatedly, ten times or more. This chain connects TRBV12-3 or TRBV12-4 to TRBJ2-3, with 9 bases aligning to TRBD1. This CDR3 contains 15 residues. J lost 1 base, V lost 3 bases, and 2 bases had no gene match. CDR3 DNA sequence: TGTGCCAGCAGTTTCAGGACAGGGGGCACAGATACGCAGTATTTT. It yields the protein CASSFRTGGTDTQYF.

The J gene is TRBJ2-7, the V gene TRBV28; 8 bases are shared with TRBD1. Germline trimming cut 3 bases from V and 3 bases from J; bases unmatched to any gene: 22. The CDR3 length is 20 residues. Germline CDR1 MDHEN, CDR2 SYDVKM. CDR3 amino acids: CASSFRVGSRGLSKSYEQYF. The DNA for the CDR3 is TGTGCCAGCAGTTTTAGGGTGGGTTCCAGGGGGCTATCAAAAAGCTACGAGCAGTACTTC.

This chain uses TRBV20-1 with TRBJ2-5; 8 bases fit TRBD2. There are 14 residues in the CDR3. J was trimmed by 5 bases and V by 6 bases; bases with no gene match: 11. From germline, CDR1 is DFQATT and CDR2 SNEGSKA (reference sequence). CDR3 DNA: TGCAGTGCCACCGGGGGACTAGATGTGGAGACCCAGTACTTC. It yields the protein CSATGGLDVETQYF.

This clonotype was counted between two and nine times. The rearrangement joins TRBV6-6 to TRBJ2-3, with D perhaps TRBD2 (5 bases). Trimming cost V 0 bases and J 2 bases, with 21 bases left between them. The CDR3 is 19 residues long. CDR1 is MNHNY, CDR2 SVGAGI, per germline (reference sequence). This chain's CDR3 is CASSYSFDPEKRDTDTQYF. The CDR3 DNA is TGTGCCAGCAGTTACTCTTTTGACCCAGAAAAGAGGGACACAGATACGCAGTATTTT.

This clonotype was counted between two and nine times. The chain recombines TRBV7-6 with TRBJ2-1; the D gene is possibly TRBD2 (6 bases). This CDR3 is built from 12 residues. Per germline, CDR1 SGHVS and CDR2 FNYEAQ. DNA of the CDR3: TGTGCAATCGTGGACTGGAGGGGTGAGCAGTTCTTC. It translates to CAIVDWRGEQFF.